Presented here are 11 T cell receptor beta chains from one specimen sequenced in a study of CD8 T cells in ankylosing spondylitis. General study points: A motif of roughly eight highly homologous TCR beta variants was seen as apparently characteristic of ankylosing spondylitis blood.

No antigen has been identified for these receptors. TCRdb recomputed calls from the 5' RACE reads with MiXCR, one row per CDR3 protein. The data hold a few hundred thousand distinct CDR3 sequences, with approximately 7.3% observed a single time. The sequenced sample consisted of blood, either unsorted or a sorted T cell fraction (not recorded which). These receptor sequences come from a male donor with ankylosing spondylitis.

This chain links TRBV4-3 with TRBJ2-7; the D call may be TRBD1 or TRBD2 (6 bases each). This CDR3 has 17 amino acids. The germline CDR1 and CDR2 sequences are LGHNA and YSLEER. The V and J ends lost 4 bases and 4 bases respectively, with 23 bases between them. CDR3 nucleotide sequence: TGCGCCAGCAGCCCCGGGGGCGCCGGGGTCGGTCGGTACGAGCAGTACTTC. This translates into CASSPGGAGVGRYEQYF.

This clonotype was seen ten or more times. CDR3 protein: CASSVSGTDRETQYF. The CDR3 bases are TGTGCCAGCAGCGTCTCTGGGACCGACAGGGAGACCCAGTACTTC. The chain uses TRBV9 and TRBJ2-5; the D gene is possibly TRBD1 (6 bases). This CDR3 is built from 15 residues. Germline CDR1 and CDR2: SGDLS and YYNGEE. V gave up 2 bases and J gave up 5 bases, with 16 bases separating them.

This clonotype was seen repeatedly, ten times or more. The gene calls are TRBV24-1 and TRBJ2-1; 7 nucleotides agree with TRBD2. J gave up 1 base and V 0 bases, and 11 bases lay outside the gene matches. CDR3 length: 19 residues. CDR1 is KGHDR and CDR2 is SFDVKD in the germline V gene. The CDR3 nucleotides are TGTGCCACCAGTGATTTGCAGGGTGTCGGACTAGGATCCTACAATGAGCAGTTCTTC. Encoded protein: CATSDLQGVGLGSYNEQFF.

In this sample, this clonotype turned up many times. The J gene is TRBJ1-2, the V gene TRBV4-1, with 8 bases aligning to TRBD1. Germline V gene sequence: CDR1 MGHRA, CDR2 YSYEKL. V gave up 1 base and J gave up 3 bases; unmatched junction bases: 13. The CDR3 covers 18 residues. The CDR3 sequence: CASSQGSQGAYLYYGYTF. For the CDR3, the DNA is TGCGCCAGCAGCCAAGGTAGTCAGGGGGCTTATCTCTACTATGGCTACACCTTC.

The genes are TRBV11-2 and TRBJ2-3, with 12 positions matching TRBD2. The CDR3 has 16 amino acids. J was trimmed by 2 bases and V by 5 bases; bases with no gene match: 5. The germline V gene encodes CDR1 SGHAT and CDR2 FQNNGV. This CDR3 is CASSPTSGGLTDTQYF. The CDR3 bases are TGTGCCAGCAGCCCGACTAGCGGGGGCCTCACAGATACGCAGTATTTT. Based on the CDR3 plus reference TRBV11-2 and TRBJ2-3, the full variable domain is EAGVAQSPRYKIIEKRQSVAFWCNPISGHATLYWYQQILGQGPKLLIQFQNNGVVDDSQLPKDRFSAERLKGVDSTLKIQPAKLEDSAVYLCASSPTSGGLTDTQYFGPGTRLTVL.

This clonotype showed up many times. This chain uses TRBV24-1 with TRBJ2-3, with D possibly matching TRBD2 (5 bases). V lost 8 bases to trimming and J lost 2 bases, with 10 bases between them. The germline gives CDR1 KGHDR, CDR2 SFDVKD. The CDR3 spans 13 residues. The DNA for the CDR3 is TGTGCCACCACGGACTTCTTCACAGATACGCAGTATTTT. Translation: CATTDFFTDTQYF.

This clonotype was detected a few times. The rearrangement uses TRBV7-2 and TRBJ2-1; 12 bases fit TRBD2. The CDR3 has 17 amino acids. With V trimmed by 1 base and J by 1 base, 2 bases remained unmatched. The germline gives CDR1 SGHTA, CDR2 FQGNSA. The chain's CDR3 is CASSLGLAGESYNEQFF. The CDR3, as DNA: TGTGCCAGCAGCTTAGGACTAGCGGGAGAATCCTACAATGAGCAGTTCTTC.

This clonotype was seen at least ten times. The rearrangement uses TRBV5-1 and TRBJ1-2; tentatively, D is TRBD1 (5 bases). The CDR3 has 15 residues. The V and J ends lost 5 bases and 2 bases respectively, with 16 bases between them. Per the germline V gene, CDR1 is SGHRS and CDR2 is YFSETQ. The CDR3 coding sequence is TGCGCCAGCAGGCTTGGGGACTTAACGAACTATGGCTACACCTTC. As protein: CASRLGDLTNYGYTF.

Many counts were recorded for this clonotype. V and J are TRBV9 and TRBJ2-1; 8 nucleotides align to TRBD1. The CDR3 length is 15 residues. Per germline, CDR1 SGDLS and CDR2 YYNGEE. Losses at the gene ends were 0 bases for V and 9 bases for J; bases not matched to a gene: 8. Here the CDR3 DNA reads TGTGCCAGCAGCGTAGTACAGGGGGGATTTCGTGAGCAGTTCTTC. This encodes CASSVVQGGFREQFF.

This clonotype was observed many times. The gene calls are TRBV7-2 and TRBJ2-5; the D is unclear. The CDR3 is made up of 15 amino acids. Germline V lookup: CDR1 SGHTA, CDR2 FQGNSA. V lost 1 base to trimming and J lost 1 base, with 10 bases between them. The CDR3 reads CASSLVYGSQETQYF. In nucleotides, the CDR3 is TGTGCCAGCAGCTTAGTGTACGGTTCCCAAGAGACCCAGTACTTC.

This clonotype was detected ten times or more. The CDR3 DNA reads as TGTGCCAGCTCACCATCTTCTCCGTTCGACCTTCCAATGAAAGCTTTCTTT. Its translation: CASSPSSPFDLPMKAFF. The rearrangement links TRBV18 to TRBJ1-1; D gene unclear. The CDR3 totals 17 residues. V was trimmed by 2 bases and J by 9 bases, leaving 25 bases between them. From germline, CDR1 is KGHSH and CDR2 LQKENI. The full variable domain, completed using reference TRBV18 and TRBJ1-1, is NAGVMQNPRHLVRRRGQEARLRCSPMKGHSHVYWYRQLPEEGLKFMVYLQKENIIDESGMPKERFSAEFPKEGPSILRIQQVVRGDSAAYFCASSPSSPFDLPMKAFFGQGTRLTVV.